This paragraph covers one T cell receptor (beta chain) sequence. Germline CDR1 and CDR2: DFQATT and SNEGSKA (reference sequence). The CDR3 runs 12 residues. The V end was cut by 3 bases, the J end by 4 bases, with 9 bases between. This record comes from a study of blood T cell repertoires in COVID-19. Study details: The analysed material was cDNA or gDNA that came from T cells, B-cell-depleted T cells, or PBMCs.

Produced via immunoSEQ multiplex PCR; TCRdb's table is partial and in-frame only. In the table there are fewer than 350,000 clones, around nine tenths of which are singletons. Individuals drawn from around 25 US areas were roughly 18 to 95 years old. Participant-reported clinical history was the basis for cohort assignment. Donors in Cohort 3 counted as recovered after two negative PCRs, clearance, or symptom resolution. V gene TRBV20-1 combines with J gene TRBJ1-1; D ambiguous. This receptor was taken from a man in his sixties who had recovered from COVID-19. The sequencing input was PBMCs or T cells enriched from blood (not recorded which). The CDR3 sequence: CSASLYITEAFF. CDR3 in DNA: TGCAGTGCTAGTTTATACATCACTGAAGCTTTCTTT.